This is a list of T cell receptor beta chains from one sample in a study of blood T cell repertoires in COVID-19. Using immunoSEQ multiplex PCR, the repertoire was profiled, and TCRdb retains in-frame clones only, with some absent. Seen here are around 330,000 clones, around 90% observed once, and the top ten hold 4.5% to 6.5%. Sample: PBMCs or T cells enriched from blood (not recorded which). Receptors were obtained from a man aged 55-75 years who had recovered from COVID-19. The CDR3 runs from the conserved cysteine through the conserved F or W. The order of the fields is CDR3 length, D gene, J gene, V gene, clone size, CDR3 protein, CDR3 DNA. The D gene is left open where the match is weak. Size is omitted from some rows. Given values are once, few, many or a class for expanded clones.

>17|TRBD1|TRBJ1-5|TRBV28|NA
CASSLDRGRRGNQPQHF
TGTGCCAGCAGTTTAGACAGGGGGCGCAGGGGCAATCAGCCCCAGCATTTT
>14|NA|TRBJ2-2|TRBV28|NA
CASSLLGGTGELFF
TGTGCCAGCAGTTTATTAGGGGGCACCGGGGAGCTGTTTTTT
>11|NA|TRBJ2-5|TRBV20-1|NA
CSPSQRETQYF
TGCAGCCCCAGCCAGCGGGAGACCCAGTACTTC
>14|TRBD1|TRBJ2-7|TRBV24-1|NA
CATSDPTGGYEQYF
TGTGCCACCAGTGATCCGACAGGGGGTTACGAGCAGTACTTC
>13|NA|TRBJ1-1|TRBV27|NA
CASRKQGYTEAFF
TGTGCCAGCAGAAAACAGGGATACACTGAAGCTTTCTTT
>14|TRBD1|TRBJ1-5|TRBV5-1|NA
CASSPGTGVQPQHF
TGCGCCAGCAGCCCTGGGACAGGGGTTCAGCCCCAGCATTTT
>14|NA|TRBJ2-2|TRBV15|NA
CATSGASGSGELFF
TGTGCCACCAGCGGGGCTTCCGGCTCCGGGGAGCTGTTTTTT
>14|TRBD1|TRBJ2-3|TRBV19|NA
CASQTGVGTDTQYF
TGTGCCAGTCAAACAGGGGTTGGCACAGATACGCAGTATTTT
>15|TRBD1|TRBJ1-1|TRBV6-5|NA
CASSYLQGANTEAFF
TGTGCCAGCAGTTACTTACAGGGGGCGAACACTGAAGCTTTCTTT
>12|TRBD2|TRBJ2-7|TRBV11-2|NA
CASTLGGDEQYF
TGTGCCAGCACCCTTGGGGGGGACGAGCAGTACTTC
>12|TRBD1|TRBJ1-1|TRBV29-1|NA
CSYRTGKAEAFF
TGCAGCTACAGGACAGGGAAGGCTGAAGCTTTCTTT
>17|NA|TRBJ2-3|TRBV27|NA
CASSLSIQGGGTDTQYF
TGTGCCAGCAGTTTATCTATCCAGGGTGGCGGCACAGATACGCAGTATTTT
>14|NA|TRBJ1-1|TRBV7-9|NA
CASSLQGLQTEAFF
TGTGCCAGCAGCTTACAGGGATTGCAGACTGAAGCTTTCTTT
>15|NA|TRBJ1-6|TRBV5-1|NA
CASSLSARNNSPLHF
TGCGCCAGCAGCTTGAGTGCGAGAAATAATTCACCCCTCCACTTT
>15|NA|TRBJ1-5|TRBV28|once
CASSKSPNSNQPQHF
TGTGCCAGCAGTAAATCCCCCAATAGCAATCAGCCCCAGCATTTT
>15|TRBD1|TRBJ2-1|TRBV29-1|NA
CSVESRQGYYNEQFF
TGCAGCGTTGAGTCCCGACAGGGTTACTACAATGAGCAGTTCTTC
>15|NA|TRBJ2-7|TRBV19|NA
CASSIKGHGPYEQYF
TGTGCCAGTAGTATAAAAGGACACGGCCCCTACGAGCAGTACTTC
>13|TRBD1|TRBJ2-7|TRBV19|NA
CASSRDRRYEQYF
TGTGCCAGTAGCCGGGACAGGAGATACGAGCAGTACTTC
>17|TRBD2|TRBJ2-2|TRBV18|NA
CASSPPGTSDGSGELFF
TGTGCCAGCTCACCACCCGGGACTAGCGATGGAAGCGGGGAGCTGTTTTTT
>17|TRBD2|TRBJ2-7|TRBV19|NA
CASSTGLAGRPAYEQYF
TGTGCCAGTAGTACAGGACTAGCGGGACGACCAGCCTACGAGCAGTACTTC
>14|TRBD2|TRBJ2-7|TRBV11-2|NA
CASAPLAGYYEQYF
TGTGCCAGCGCCCCTCTAGCGGGATATTACGAGCAGTACTTC
>15|NA|TRBJ1-6|TRBV10-3|few
CAISLSWGDNSPLHF
TGTGCCATCAGTTTATCTTGGGGAGATAATTCACCCCTCCACTTT
>14|TRBD1|TRBJ2-1|TRBV11-3|NA
CASSLGQGGYEQFF
TGTGCCAGCAGCTTAGGACAGGGGGGCTATGAGCAGTTCTTC
>16|NA|TRBJ2-7|TRBV14|NA
CASSQAPGLSFHEQYF
TGTGCCAGCAGCCAAGCGCCGGGACTCTCCTTCCACGAGCAGTACTTC
>16|TRBD1|TRBJ1-1|TRBV6-5|once
CASSYSQGRMDTEAFF
TGTGCCAGCAGTTACTCACAGGGGAGGATGGACACTGAAGCTTTCTTT
>13|NA|TRBJ2-3|TRBV9|NA
CASSVTGLDTQYF
TGTGCCAGCAGCGTAACGGGATTAGATACGCAGTATTTT
>12|NA|TRBJ1-5|TRBV5-1|NA
CASSRDGQPQHF
TGCGCCAGCAGCCGGGATGGTCAGCCCCAGCATTTT
>11|NA|TRBJ2-5|TRBV15|NA
CATLEQETQYF
TGTGCCACCTTAGAACAAGAGACCCAGTACTTC
>13|NA|TRBJ1-1|TRBV3-1/TRBV3-2|NA
CASSQGTVTEAFF
TGTGCCAGCAGCCAAGGGACAGTCACTGAAGCTTTCTTT
>17|TRBD2|TRBJ2-1|TRBV5-5|NA
CASSLDLGLATYNEQFF
TGTGCCAGCAGCTTGGATTTGGGACTAGCGACCTACAATGAGCAGTTCTTC
>14|NA|TRBJ1-2|TRBV9|once
CASSGARQQSSYTF
TGTGCCAGCAGCGGTGCACGACAGCAATCTAGCTACACCTTC
>15|NA|TRBJ1-6|TRBV2|NA
CASTSGGGARSPLHF
TGTGCCAGCACCTCGGGGGGAGGGGCGCGTTCACCCCTCCACTTT
>13|TRBD1|TRBJ1-1|TRBV5-1|NA
CASSPGTGTEAFF
TGCGCCAGCAGCCCCGGGACAGGCACTGAAGCTTTCTTT
>15|TRBD2|TRBJ2-5|TRBV5-1|NA
CASSLVVGGEETQYF
TGCGCCAGCAGCTTGGTTGTCGGGGGGGAAGAGACCCAGTACTTC
>15|NA|TRBJ2-3|TRBV5-4|NA
CASSLTYGYTDTQYF
TGTGCCAGCAGCTTGACGTACGGGTACACAGATACGCAGTATTTT
>14|TRBD1|TRBJ1-1|TRBV5-1|NA
CASRTGDLNTEAFF
TGCGCCAGCAGGACAGGGGACTTGAACACTGAAGCTTTCTTT
>13|NA|TRBJ2-7|TRBV2|NA
CASSERGSYEQYF
TGTGCCAGCAGTGAGCGGGGCTCCTACGAGCAGTACTTC
>15|NA|TRBJ2-7|TRBV28|NA
CASSLQASASYEQYF
TGTGCCAGCAGTTTACAGGCGTCCGCCTCCTACGAGCAGTACTTC
>18|TRBD2|TRBJ2-3|TRBV28|NA
CASSPYPASGSPYGTQYF
TGTGCCAGCAGTCCTTATCCGGCTAGCGGGAGTCCTTATGGTACGCAGTATTTT
>16|NA|TRBJ1-5|TRBV5-8|NA
CASRGKQGLDNQPQHF
TGTGCCAGCAGGGGAAAACAGGGCTTGGACAATCAGCCCCAGCATTTT
>14|NA|TRBJ2-2|TRBV5-1|NA
CASNLQLNTGELFF
TGCGCCAGCAACCTACAGTTAAACACCGGGGAGCTGTTTTTT
>15|NA|TRBJ2-1|TRBV21-1|NA
CASSKEGLSYNEQFF
TGTGCCAGCAGCAAAGAGGGACTATCCTACAATGAGCAGTTCTTC
>15|TRBD1|TRBJ2-7|TRBV5-4|NA
CASSLGGQGLYEQYF
TGTGCCAGCAGCTTGGGTGGACAGGGGTTATACGAGCAGTACTTC
>14|TRBD1|TRBJ1-1|TRBV2|NA
CASTRDRARTEAFF
TGTGCCAGCACCCGAGACAGGGCCCGTACTGAAGCTTTCTTT
>15|NA|TRBJ2-5|TRBV28|once
CASSLPGGGRETQYF
TGTGCCAGCAGTCTCCCCGGGGGCGGGAGAGAGACCCAGTACTTC
>14|NA|TRBJ2-7|TRBV28|NA
CASSLSDRPYEQYF
TGTGCCAGCAGTTTATCGGACAGACCCTACGAGCAGTACTTC
>15|TRBD1|TRBJ1-4|TRBV19|NA
CATGGETGGDEKLFF
TGTGCAACAGGAGGGGAAACAGGGGGAGATGAAAAACTGTTTTTT
>18|TRBD1|TRBJ1-6|TRBV19|NA
CAGGHRDSQASRYSPLHF
TGTGCCGGCGGACACCGGGACAGCCAAGCCTCAAGGTACTCACCCCTCCACTTT
>17|TRBD2|TRBJ2-1|TRBV27|NA
CASRAGTSGRPGNEQFF
TGTGCCAGCAGAGCCGGGACTAGCGGGAGGCCGGGCAATGAGCAGTTCTTC
>17|TRBD2|TRBJ2-3|TRBV7-2|NA
CASSLGLAGLVTDTQYF
TGTGCCAGCAGCTTGGGACTAGCGGGGTTGGTCACAGATACGCAGTATTTT
>11|NA|TRBJ2-7|TRBV28|NA
CASSPGYEQYF
TGTGCCAGCAGCCCCGGTTACGAGCAGTACTTC
>15|NA|TRBJ1-2|TRBV7-2|once
CASSLNEIANYGYTF
TGTGCCAGCAGCTTAAACGAGATTGCTAACTATGGCTACACCTTC
>15|NA|TRBJ1-2|TRBV5-5|NA
CASSLGVGATYGYTF
TGTGCCAGCAGCTTGGGAGTGGGGGCGACTTATGGCTACACCTTC